These 6 T cell receptor beta chains were sequenced from one sample in a study of shared clonotypes between healthy human individuals. TCRdb's copy holds only in-frame clones and misses some; the assay was immunoSEQ multiplex PCR. Among 300,000 to 400,000 clones listed, around 79% were seen once. What was sequenced was memory CD4+ T cells sorted from blood. Specified subset: CD45RA-negative fraction. The receptors derive from a man younger than 40 in good health.

V and J are TRBV14 and TRBJ2-7, with 13 positions matching TRBD2. Trimming removed 1 base from V and 5 bases from J; junction bases left unmatched: 11. CDR1 is SGHDN and CDR2 is FVKESK in the germline V gene. This CDR3 is 18 amino acids long. This CDR3 is CASSQGARTSGSIDEQYF. The DNA of the CDR3 is TGTGCCAGCAGCCAAGGGGCCCGGACTAGCGGGAGTATCGACGAGCAGTACTTC.

To note about this clone: Its ends do not fully match the called genes, so a read error is possible. The rearrangement joins TRBV28 to TRBJ1-5; D is ambiguous. CDR3 length: 13 residues. Germline loops: CDR1 MDHEN, CDR2 SYDVKM. The CDR3 here is CASSRPGNRPQHF. The CDR3 coding sequence is TGTGCCAGCAGTCGGCCCGGTAATCGGCCCCAGCATTTT.

The genes are TRBV14 and TRBJ2-1, with unresolved D. The V end was cut by 4 bases, the J end by 5 bases, with 12 bases between. Germline CDR1 and CDR2: SGHDN and FVKESK. The CDR3 is 14 amino acids. CDR3 DNA sequence: TGTGCCAGCAGCCCAAAGCGATCCAACAATGAGCAGTTCTTC. This translates into CASSPKRSNNEQFF.

The chain links TRBV2 to TRBJ2-1; TRBD2 matches at 13 bases. The V gene end was trimmed by 2 bases and the J gene end by 8 bases; junction bases not matched to a gene: 12. CDR1 is SNHLY, CDR2 FYNNEI, per germline. The CDR3 has 18 residues. The CDR3 spells CASSEIVFGTSGNDEQFF. DNA of the CDR3: TGTGCCAGCAGTGAAATAGTCTTCGGGACTAGCGGGAACGATGAGCAGTTCTTC.

The chain links TRBV5-1 to TRBJ2-3; no firm D call. This CDR3 has 14 residues. Trimming took 5 bases from V and 2 from J, leaving 12 bases between them. CDR1 and CDR2 (germline): SGHRS, YFSETQ. The CDR3 coding sequence is TGCGCCAGCAGACTCGACGTCCCCACAGATACGCAGTATTTT. This translates into CASRLDVPTDTQYF.

V and J are TRBV2 and TRBJ1-1; 8 bases are shared with TRBD1. Germline assignment: CDR1 SNHLY and CDR2 FYNNEI. The CDR3 has 13 residues. V lost 8 bases and J lost 6; bases outside the gene matches: 8. The CDR3 loop reads CASLQGVFAEAFF. DNA for the CDR3: TGTGCCAGCCTACAGGGGGTCTTTGCTGAAGCTTTCTTT.